This record looks at one T cell receptor beta chain sequence and its context. Original data processing: How many nucleated cells were present was estimated from reference gene primer amplification. Generated by immunoSEQ multiplex PCR, the TCRdb table keeps only in-frame clones and is missing some. The V and J calls and clone size were taken over from that table, and D and trimming were inferred from the DNA. The sample has around 230,000 clones; around 85% are singletons. This sample was included in a study of blood T cell repertoires in COVID-19. At the level of the study: Italy, Spain and the United States were the sources of the convalescent and acute COVID-19 samples. In each case, the material was cDNA or gDNA derived from T cells, B-cell-depleted T cells, or PBMCs.

Germline values: CDR1 SEHNR, CDR2 FQNEAQ (reference sequence). This CDR3 comprises 15 residues. Trimming left V 1 base short and J 5 bases short, with 14 bases between. V is TRBV7-9 and J is TRBJ1-2; a weak D match, TRBD1 (5 bases). Sequencing input: peripheral blood. The receptor comes from a woman aged 80 or over with acute or convalescent COVID-19. The CDR3, as DNA: TGTGCCAGCAGCTTAGAGTCAGGGCGGGAGTATGGCTACACCTTC. This sequence encodes CASSLESGREYGYTF.